This T cell receptor (beta chain) was captured in a study of early T cells in non-severe SARS-CoV-2 infection. This clonotype was observed many times. The CDR3 covers 12 residues. The V gene lost 1 base and the J gene lost 1 base, with 4 bases spanning the gap. Germline lookup yields CDR1 DFQATT and CDR2 SNEGSKA (reference sequence). Attached unique molecular identifiers marked individual cDNA molecules. TCRdb recomputed calls from the 5' RACE reads with MiXCR, one row per CDR3 protein. The data show tens of thousands of distinct CDR3 sequences, with approximately 11% seen just once and about a tenth held by the top ten.

The clonotype comes from an adult who was a healthcare worker with PCR-confirmed SARS-CoV-2 infection or an uninfected control (not recorded which). The chain couples TRBV20-1 to TRBJ1-1; D is ambiguous. Sample: whole blood. The CDR3 loop reads CSARGWNTEAFF. For the CDR3, the DNA is TGCAGTGCTAGAGGATGGAACACTGAAGCTTTCTTT.